This T cell receptor beta chain was sequenced during a study of blood T cells in healthy people across ages. Findings and caveats of the study: A roughly linear fall in TCR beta diversity per million T cells was seen with increasing age. Versus aged donors, long-lived donors had higher diversity and more naive CD4+ cells.

The sample holds a few counts of this clonotype. Its antigen is currently unknown. A second PCR, run for about 7 to 11 cycles, used a sample-barcoded 5' primer plus a J-beta primer mix. TCRdb recomputed calls from the 5' RACE reads with MiXCR, one row per CDR3 protein. This sample carries over 600,000 distinct CDR3 sequences, 20% to 25% of them seen once, and the ten largest clones take approximately 3.6%. Germline CDR1 and CDR2: SGHDT and YYEEEE. J gave up 2 bases and V 4 bases, and 5 bases lay outside the gene matches. This CDR3 has 14 residues. This clonotype originated in an older man in good health. This chain uses TRBV5-6 with TRBJ2-5, with 7 positions matching TRBD1. The sample was blood. The CDR3 region is CASSAGTEQETQYF. The CDR3 DNA is TGTGCCAGCAGCGCCGGGACAGAACAAGAGACCCAGTACTTC.